The 32 T cell receptor beta chains given below trace back to one sample, sequenced in a study of blood T cell repertoires in COVID-19. Repertoires were generated with immunoSEQ multiplex PCR, while TCRdb's copy carries only in-frame clones and drops some. Among 250,000 to 350,000 clones, around 89% were seen once, and the ten largest hold about 12%. Specimen: peripheral blood. The receptors derive from a woman aged 55-69 years with acute or convalescent COVID-19.

CDR3 residues: CVRSPPRGGTYNEQFF. The DNA for the CDR3 is TGTGTCAGAAGCCCTCCCCGGGGGGGAACCTACAATGAGCAGTTCTTC. The genes are TRBV7-5 and TRBJ2-1; the D call in the table, TRBD2, was not verified against the DNA. TRBV7-5 is flagged as a pseudogene. The CDR3 sequence is 16 residues long.

This chain connects TRBV3-1 (or the pseudogene TRBV3-2) to TRBJ1-2; no reliable D call. CDR1 and CDR2 from the germline V gene are LGHDT and YNNKEL (reference sequence). Trimming removed 0 bases from V and 4 bases from J, with 6 bases in between. This CDR3 comprises 13 residues. Here the CDR3 reads CASSQDRLYGYTF. The CDR3 DNA reads TGTGCCAGCAGCCAAGATAGACTCTATGGCTACACCTTC.

This sequence joins TRBV27 and TRBJ2-3, with 9 bases that match TRBD2. This CDR3 is built from 17 residues. V trimming: 5 bases; J trimming: 6 bases; junction bases outside the gene matches: 15. Germline CDR1 and CDR2: MNHEY and SMNVEV (reference sequence). The CDR3 is CASSPLRAGGPPDTQYF. CDR3 coding DNA: TGTGCCAGCAGTCCTCTACGGGCGGGGGGGCCCCCCGATACGCAGTATTTT.

This clone was seen only a few times. The chain uses TRBV6-5 and TRBJ2-7, with 10 bases fitting TRBD2. The CDR3 is 15 residues long. The germline CDR1 and CDR2 sequences are MNHEY and SVGAGI. V trimming: 6 bases; J trimming: 4 bases; junction bases outside the gene matches: 9. The CDR3 is CASSLTSGEGYEQYF. The CDR3 DNA follows: TGTGCCAGCAGCCTAACTAGCGGGGAGGGATACGAGCAGTACTTC.

The chain has TRBV10-3 and TRBJ2-6, with 8 bases fitting TRBD1. The germline V gene has CDR1 ENHRY and CDR2 SYGVKD. This CDR3 comprises 17 residues. V lost 7 bases to trimming and J lost 1 base; unmatched junction nucleotides: 9. In nucleotides, the CDR3 is TGTGCCATCACCGTACCGGACAGGGATTCTGGGGCCAACGTCCTGACTTTC. The encoded protein is CAITVPDRDSGANVLTF.

J is TRBJ2-6 and V is TRBV27, with D hard to call. V was cut by 6 bases and J by 0 bases, with 9 bases left in between. CDR3 length: 15 residues. The germline CDR1 and CDR2 sequences are MNHEY and SMNVEV (reference sequence). CDR3: CASRQSSSGANVLTF. The CDR3 coding sequence is TGTGCCAGCAGGCAGTCGTCCTCTGGGGCCAACGTCCTGACTTTC.

The J gene is TRBJ1-2, the V gene TRBV30; tentative D call: TRBD1 (5 bases). The germline gives CDR1 GTSNPN, CDR2 SVGIG (reference sequence). CDR3 length: 12 residues. The germline V and J ends were trimmed by 2 bases and 7 bases, with 11 bases remaining between them. The CDR3 region has the DNA TGTGCCTGGAGTCCAGGGCTGAGTGGCTACACCTTC. It yields the protein CAWSPGLSGYTF. The full variable domain, with the rest looked up from reference TRBV30 and TRBJ1-2, is SQTIHQWPATLVQPVGSPLSLECTVEGTSNPNLYWYRQAAGRGLQLLFYSVGIGQISSEVPQNLSASRPQDRQFILSSKKLLLSDSGFYLCAWSPGLSGYTFGSGTRLTVV.

The rearrangement joins TRBV28 to TRBJ1-2; TRBD1 is a possible D gene (6 bases). CDR3 length: 15 amino acids. Germline lookup yields CDR1 MDHEN and CDR2 SYDVKM. Trimming cost V 5 bases and J 2 bases, with 15 bases left between them. The CDR3 here is CASSPPDRGNYGYTF. For the CDR3, the DNA is TGTGCCAGCAGTCCTCCGGACAGAGGAAACTATGGCTACACCTTC.

This chain joins TRBV6-5 and TRBJ1-1, with D possibly being TRBD1 (6 bases). The germline V gene encodes CDR1 MNHEY and CDR2 SVGAGI. V was pared by 3 bases and J by 4 bases, with 9 bases between. The CDR3 sequence is 13 residues long. The CDR3 loop is CASSYTGTTEAFF. CDR3 DNA: TGTGCCAGCAGTTATACAGGGACCACTGAAGCTTTCTTT.

V usage is TRBV19 and J usage is TRBJ1-4; D is unclear. The CDR3 totals 15 residues. Germline lookup yields CDR1 LNHDA and CDR2 SQIVND (reference sequence). V lost 4 bases and J lost 5, with 14 bases in between. CDR3 in amino acids: CASSRNGGVNEKLFF. The CDR3, as DNA: TGTGCCAGTAGTAGGAATGGTGGAGTAAATGAAAAACTGTTTTTT. Filled out from reference TRBV19 and TRBJ1-4, the complete variable domain reads DGGITQSPKYLFRKEGQNVTLSCEQNLNHDAMYWYRQDPGQGLRLIYYSQIVNDFQKGDIAEGYSVSREKKESFPLTVTSAQKNPTAFYLCASSRNGGVNEKLFFGSGTQLSVL.

The J gene is TRBJ2-1, the V gene TRBV28; TRBD1 agrees at 11 bases. This CDR3 has 17 amino acids. Germline V gene sequence: CDR1 MDHEN, CDR2 SYDVKM. V lost 8 bases to trimming and J lost 4 bases; unmatched junction nucleotides: 13. Here the CDR3 reads CASGGQGERGGYNEQFF. The CDR3 DNA reads TGTGCCAGCGGGGGACAGGGGGAGCGGGGCGGGTACAATGAGCAGTTCTTC.

The chain couples TRBV14 to TRBJ2-2, with 9 bases identical to TRBD1. The CDR3 length is 17 residues. Germline V gene data show CDR1 as SGHDN and CDR2 as FVKESK. Trimming at V came to 0 bases and at J to 7 bases, leaving 9 bases not matched to a gene. DNA for the CDR3: TGTGCCAGCAGCCAAGAGGGTCGGACAGGGGTGGACGGGGAGCTGTTTTTT. Translated: CASSQEGRTGVDGELFF.

The chain employs TRBV28 and TRBJ1-5; D perhaps matches TRBD1 (6 bases). This CDR3 has 13 residues. V gave up 8 bases and J gave up 5 bases, with 13 bases separating them. Germline V gives CDR1 MDHEN, CDR2 SYDVKM. The CDR3 here is CASDQDRHQPQHF. The CDR3 region has the DNA TGTGCCAGCGACCAGGACAGACATCAGCCCCAGCATTTT.

The V call is TRBV19, the J call TRBJ1-1, with TRBD1 matching 9 bases. CDR3 length equals 14 residues. Trimming cost V 6 bases and J 3 bases; bases outside gene matches: 5. Germline loops: CDR1 LNHDA, CDR2 SQIVND (reference sequence). The CDR3 nucleotides are TGTGCCAGTAGCGGACAGGGGCCATACACTGAAGCTTTCTTT. It codes for CASSGQGPYTEAFF.

The J gene is TRBJ2-1, the V gene TRBV3-1 (or the pseudogene TRBV3-2); TRBD2 matches at 7 bases. This CDR3 spans 15 amino acids. Germline V gives CDR1 LGHDT, CDR2 YNNKEL (reference sequence). The junction had 5 bases not matched to a gene; V was cut back by 1 base and J by 5 bases. In DNA, the CDR3 is TGTGCCAGCAGCCAAGTGCGGGGGAGCCACAATGAGCAGTTCTTC. Translating gives CASSQVRGSHNEQFF.

The V and J genes are TRBV27 and TRBJ2-7; D gene unclear. This CDR3 is 14 amino acids long. Germline V gene sequence: CDR1 MNHEY, CDR2 SMNVEV (reference sequence). Trimming took off 0 bases at V and 4 bases at J, with 10 bases between the two ends. CDR3 sequence reads: CASSLSSTNYEQYF. CDR3 nucleotides: TGTGCCAGCAGTTTATCGAGTACGAATTACGAGCAGTACTTC.

This chain uses TRBV28 with TRBJ1-5; 9 bases align to TRBD1. The V and J ends lost 5 bases and 8 bases, in that order; junction bases with no gene match: 7. Germline CDR1 is MDHEN and CDR2 is SYDVKM. The CDR3 loop spans 14 amino acids. Here the CDR3 reads CASSIEQGAKPQHF. The CDR3 DNA is TGTGCCAGCAGTATAGAACAGGGGGCGAAGCCCCAGCATTTT.

The chain combines TRBV27 with TRBJ1-2; D is possibly TRBD1 (5 bases). Germline-derived CDR1 and CDR2 are MNHEY and SMNVEV (reference sequence). Between the trimmed V and J ends, which lost 5 bases and 6 bases, there was a span of 16 bases. CDR3 length: 14 amino acids. The CDR3 loop reads CASSRYRGLDGYTF. The CDR3 bases are TGTGCCAGCAGTCGATATAGGGGATTAGATGGCTACACCTTC.

The rearrangement links TRBV2 to TRBJ2-7; 14 nucleotides line up with TRBD2. This CDR3 spans 16 amino acids. Germline V CDR1 and CDR2: SNHLY, FYNNEI. J was trimmed by 3 bases and V by 6 bases; bases with no gene match: 7. CDR3 nucleotides: TGTGCCAGCAGAGCGGGACTAGCGGGAGAGGTCTACGAGCAGTACTTC. Protein sequence: CASRAGLAGEVYEQYF.

The chain links TRBV5-6 to TRBJ1-2; unclear D gene. The CDR3 covers 14 residues. V was trimmed by 1 base and J by 7 bases, leaving 14 bases between them. Germline CDR1 SGHDT, CDR2 YYEEEE. CDR3 in DNA: TGTGCCAGCAGCTTGAACGCAGGCCTGAGTGGCTACACCTTC. This encodes CASSLNAGLSGYTF.

The V and J genes are TRBV10-3 and TRBJ1-5; the match to TRBD1 covers 7 bases. The CDR3 runs to 15 residues. Germline trimming cut 6 bases from V and 3 bases from J; bases unmatched to any gene: 8. The germline gives CDR1 ENHRY, CDR2 SYGVKD. The CDR3 DNA reads as TGTGCCATCAGCGAACGACAGGGATACAATCAGCCCCAGCATTTT. Translated: CAISERQGYNQPQHF.

The genes are TRBV15 and TRBJ2-1, with TRBD1 as a possible D gene (6 bases). The V gene lost 9 bases and the J gene lost 4 bases, with 16 bases spanning the gap. This CDR3 is built from 14 residues. The germline V gene encodes CDR1 LNHNV and CDR2 YYDKDF (reference sequence). The DNA for the CDR3 is TGTGCCACTAGTCGGGACACAAAATACAATGAGCAGTTCTTC. Protein sequence: CATSRDTKYNEQFF.

This sequence joins TRBV7-2 and TRBJ1-5; 9 nucleotides align to TRBD1. The CDR3 length is 15 residues. V shed 5 bases and J 4 bases; nucleotides not matched to a gene: 6. CDR1 is SGHTA, CDR2 FQGNSA, per germline. The CDR3 loop is CASSRTGTGNQPQHF. For the CDR3, the DNA is TGTGCCAGCAGCCGTACCGGGACAGGGAATCAGCCCCAGCATTTT.

The chain combines TRBV18 with TRBJ1-4, with a possible D match to TRBD1 (5 bases). The V end was cut by 2 bases, the J end by 5 bases, with 15 bases between. This CDR3 contains 16 residues. Germline values: CDR1 KGHSH, CDR2 LQKENI. Written as DNA, the CDR3 is TGTGCCAGCTCACCATCACCCAACAGGAGAAATGAAAAACTGTTTTTT. Amino acid sequence: CASSPSPNRRNEKLFF.

This chain connects TRBV7-8 to TRBJ2-1; the match to TRBD1 covers 8 bases. Trimming cost V 5 bases and J 4 bases; bases outside gene matches: 7. Germline CDR1 reads SGHVS; CDR2 reads FQNEAQ. The CDR3 spans 15 residues. The CDR3 loop is CASSIDRGTYNEQFF. The CDR3 nucleotides read TGTGCCAGCAGCATCGACAGGGGTACATACAATGAGCAGTTCTTC.

V gene TRBV9 combines with J gene TRBJ1-3; D uncertain. Germline CDR1 and CDR2: SGDLS and YYNGEE. This CDR3 has 15 residues. V lost 2 bases to trimming and J lost 0 bases, with 9 bases between them. Written as DNA, the CDR3 is TGTGCCAGCAGCGTCTCAGCTAGCTCTGGAAACACCATATATTTT. Its protein is CASSVSASSGNTIYF.

This clone is a singleton in its sample. The genes are TRBV28 and TRBJ1-3, with D maybe TRBD1 (5 bases). Germline V gene sequence: CDR1 MDHEN, CDR2 SYDVKM. The CDR3 runs to 16 residues. With 1 base removed from V and 5 bases from J, the gap between germline ends came to 15 bases. For the CDR3, the DNA is TGTGCCAGCAGTTTATCGCCACGGACACAGAGAAACACCATATATTTT. Its translation: CASSLSPRTQRNTIYF.

V and J are TRBV19 and TRBJ2-7, with D maybe TRBD1 (5 bases). This CDR3 is 15 amino acids long. In germline, CDR1 is LNHDA, CDR2 SQIVND (reference sequence). V lost 6 bases to trimming and J lost 5 bases, with 20 bases between them. As DNA, the CDR3 is TGTGCCAGTAGCCTAATTAGGGGAACAGCGCACGAGCAGTACTTC. It codes for CASSLIRGTAHEQYF. The full variable domain, its missing parts supplied by reference TRBV19 and TRBJ2-7, is DGGITQSPKYLFRKEGQNVTLSCEQNLNHDAMYWYRQDPGQGLRLIYYSQIVNDFQKGDIAEGYSVSREKKESFPLTVTSAQKNPTAFYLCASSLIRGTAHEQYFGPGTRLTVT.

The chain employs TRBV7-2 and TRBJ1-2; TRBD1 matches 11 bases. This CDR3 is built from 15 residues. The germline V gene has CDR1 SGHTA and CDR2 FQGNSA. The J segment lost 7 bases and the V segment lost 5 bases, leaving 9 bases of the junction unmatched. DNA for the CDR3: TGTGCCAGCAGCGCCCGGACAGGGGGCGATCGTGGCTACACCTTC. The encoded protein is CASSARTGGDRGYTF.

V usage is TRBV19 and J usage is TRBJ2-1, with 8 bases fitting TRBD1. The CDR3 consists of 14 residues. Germline-derived CDR1 and CDR2 are LNHDA and SQIVND (reference sequence). V was pared by 4 bases and J by 9 bases, with 8 bases of the junction left unmatched. As DNA, the CDR3 is TGTGCCAGTAGTACCTCCCGGACAGGGTTTGAGCAGTTCTTC. Translation: CASSTSRTGFEQFF.

The rearrangement links TRBV15 to TRBJ1-2; the D is unclear. The CDR3 is 13 amino acids. Germline V gene lookup returns CDR1 LNHNV and CDR2 YYDKDF (reference sequence). Deletions cut 3 bases from V and 5 bases from J, with 10 bases between. CDR3 amino acids: CATSSRSGYGYTF. In DNA, the CDR3 is TGTGCCACCAGCAGTCGCTCGGGGTATGGCTACACCTTC.

This rearrangement joins TRBV6-1 to TRBJ1-3, with D tentatively TRBD1 (5 bases). CDR1 is MNHNS and CDR2 is SASEGT in the germline V gene. The CDR3 runs to 17 residues. V lost 4 bases and J lost 0, with 16 bases in between. CDR3 amino acids: CASSVHGRTLSGNTIYF. The CDR3 DNA reads as TGTGCCAGCAGTGTCCATGGCAGGACACTCTCTGGAAACACCATATATTTT.